The entry that follows covers one TCR beta chain sequence. The sample originates from a study of T-cell reconstitution after alpha-beta-depleted transplantation in children. Germline V gene lookup returns CDR1 MNHNS and CDR2 SASEGT. J was trimmed by 9 bases and V by 5 bases; bases with no gene match: 8. The CDR3 sequence is 14 residues long. The TCRbeta library incorporated unique molecular identifiers. TCRdb used MiXCR to reprocess the PCR reads, holding one entry per CDR3 protein. The sample shows fewer than 550,000 distinct CDR3 sequences, approximately 11% of them seen only once. This TCR was sampled from a human donor who donated a stem cell graft to a child with acute myeloid leukemia. The chain couples TRBV6-1 to TRBJ2-1, with TRBD2 matching over 9 bases. Material: PBMCs from the stem cell graft donor, obtained from the stem cell graft. CDR3 residues: CASSNSGSVSEQFF. Here the CDR3 DNA reads TGTGCCAGCAGTAATAGCGGGAGCGTCAGTGAGCAGTTCTTC.